These 7 T cell receptor beta chains originate from one sample sequenced in a study of blood T cells in healthy people across ages. Primers used in a second PCR of roughly 7 to 12 cycles were a sample-barcoded 5' primer and a J-beta primer mix. TCRdb used MiXCR to reprocess the 5' RACE reads, holding one entry per CDR3 protein. The profile shows fewer than 1,000,000 distinct CDR3 sequences, 46% of them singletons. Sequencing was done on a sample of blood. These receptors were taken from an elderly man in good health.

This clonotype was seen a few times. The chain carries TRBV20-1 and TRBJ2-7; D gene uncertain. The V gene's germline CDR1 is DFQATT and CDR2 SNEGSKA (reference sequence). The CDR3 runs to 13 residues. Trimming stripped 5 bases from V and 1 base from J, with 12 bases between. The CDR3 sequence: CSAWELRSYEQYF. Written as DNA, the CDR3 is TGCAGTGCTTGGGAATTACGGTCCTACGAGCAGTACTTC.

The chain has TRBV6-5 and TRBJ1-4; D is unresolved. The V gene lost 0 bases and the J gene lost 5 bases, with 7 bases spanning the gap. The CDR3 length is 14 residues. The germline CDR1 and CDR2 sequences are MNHEY and SVGAGI. Here the CDR3 DNA reads TGTGCCAGCAGTTACTCCTTAGGCAATGAAAAACTGTTTTTT. Amino acid sequence: CASSYSLGNEKLFF.

V is TRBV4-3 and J is TRBJ2-1; D perhaps matches TRBD2 (6 bases). The DNA end is more similar to TRBJ2-7, so the J call may be wrong. CDR3 size: 16 residues. In germline, CDR1 is LGHNA, CDR2 YSLEER. CDR3 sequence: CASSQESGSPHNEQYF. CDR3 in DNA: TGCGCCAGCAGCCAAGAGAGCGGGTCCCCCCACAATGAGCAGTACTTC.

The gene calls are TRBV20-1 and TRBJ2-4; possibly TRBD2 for D (6 bases). Gene TRBJ2-7 matches the end of the DNA better, so the J call may be wrong. Germline CDR1 is DFQATT and CDR2 is SNEGSKA (reference sequence). The CDR3 loop spans 12 amino acids. CDR3 in amino acids: CRAGIGTYEQYF. In DNA, the CDR3 is TGCAGGGCGGGGATAGGGACTTACGAGCAGTACTTC.

Only a few counts were recorded for this clonotype. This sequence joins TRBV7-2 and TRBJ2-7; D is uncertain. Germline values: CDR1 SGHTA, CDR2 FQGNSA. V was cut by 0 bases and J by 7 bases, with 13 bases left in between. The CDR3 is 14 residues long. CDR3 DNA: TGTGCCAGCAGCTTAGCTTATTTGGCATCAGAGCAGTACTTC. Its protein product is CASSLAYLASEQYF.

The rearrangement links TRBV19 to TRBJ2-1; tentatively, D is TRBD2 (6 bases). From germline, CDR1 is LNHDA and CDR2 SQIVND (reference sequence). This CDR3 contains 15 residues. V lost 3 bases and J lost 9, with 18 bases in between. The CDR3 sequence is CASSIQEGSSGEQFF. For the CDR3, the DNA is TGTGCCAGTAGTATTCAGGAGGGTAGCTCGGGTGAGCAGTTCTTC.

This clonotype was picked up many times. The V and J genes are TRBV7-6 and TRBJ1-2; 7 bases match TRBD1. The V gene end was trimmed by 5 bases and the J gene end by 8 bases; junction bases not matched to a gene: 8. This CDR3 comprises 13 residues. Germline CDR1 reads SGHVS; CDR2 reads FNYEAQ. The CDR3 region is CASSASQGWGYTF. The CDR3 DNA follows: TGTGCCAGCAGCGCCTCACAGGGGTGGGGCTACACCTTC.